This TCR beta chain appears in the sequencing data of a study of cytomegalovirus exposure and HLA in healthy donors. Looked up from germline, CDR1 is SEHNR and CDR2 is FQNEAQ (reference sequence). This CDR3 is built from 14 residues. Trimming pared 4 bases from V and 7 bases from J, leaving 16 bases between. PCR employed 60 Vbeta and 13 Jbeta primers. Clones were read by immunoSEQ multiplex PCR, and TCRdb kept only the in-frame ones, dropping some. In all, the sample yields roughly 77,000 clones. The clonotype was recovered from a female donor in good health and CMV-seropositive. The sample consisted of PBMCs. This chain uses TRBV7-9 with TRBJ1-2; possible D gene TRBD1, 6 bases. CDR3 region: CASSSRRGGIGYTF. In DNA, the CDR3 is TGTGCCAGCAGCTCCCGAAGAGGGGGTATTGGCTACACCTTC.